Given below is one T cell receptor beta chain in context. Sequencing used immunoSEQ multiplex PCR; TCRdb keeps in-frame clones, though not all of them. The profile shows 65,000 to 75,000 clones, about 91% of them singletons. The sample originates from a study of cytomegalovirus exposure and HLA in healthy donors. These donors were members of the roughly 120-subject validation cohort, a group separate from the roughly 670-subject first cohort. CDR3 length equals 13 residues. Per the germline V gene, CDR1 is LNHDA and CDR2 is SQIVND (reference sequence). Trimming took off 3 bases at V and 7 bases at J, with 9 bases between the two ends.

This clonotype was sampled from a man younger than 35 in good health and CMV-seropositive. The specimen was PBMCs. The chain carries TRBV19 and TRBJ2-2; D ambiguous. CDR3 nucleotides: TGTGCCAGTAGTATGGCGGAAGGCGGGGAGCTGTTTTTT. It yields the protein CASSMAEGGELFF.